This record covers a single T cell receptor beta chain. Repertoires were generated with immunoSEQ multiplex PCR, while TCRdb's copy carries only in-frame clones and drops some. The table lists some 120,000 clones, 70% to 90% of them singletons. The source of the sample is a study of T cell responses to AZD1222 COVID-19 vaccine. The CDR3 runs to 16 residues. V lost 4 bases and J 0 bases, leaving 16 bases between the germline ends. CDR1 SGHRS and CDR2 YFSETQ come from the germline V gene. V gene TRBV5-1 combines with J gene TRBJ1-1; D unclear. The starting material was peripheral blood, obtained on day 0 of AZD1222 vaccination. The receptor comes from an adult in good health. In DNA, the CDR3 is TGCGCCAGCAGCCCCAGGAGATCCGGGGTGAACACTGAAGCTTTCTTT. The encoded protein is CASSPRRSGVNTEAFF.